This T cell receptor beta chain was retrieved from a study of cytomegalovirus exposure and HLA in healthy donors. At the level of the study: Falling in the Caucasian-associated ancestry cluster were 81% of under 500 genotyped donors.

This clone was observed a single time. Its antigen remains unidentified. Study-wide results and limits: A later analysis linked a missense variant in DCLRE1C to the trimming of TCR beta V and J genes. Researchers catalogued some 160 TCR beta chains as cytomegalovirus-associated. A previous analysis found most TCR beta V segments productive roughly 90% or roughly 30% of the time.

Both 60 Vbeta primers and 13 Jbeta primers went into the PCR. Method: immunoSEQ multiplex PCR; TCRdb's copy keeps in-frame clones and lacks some. The sample has roughly 140,000 clones; 75% to 80% are singletons. The TCR was taken from a woman in her 50s in good health and CMV-seronegative. Sequences were obtained from PBMCs.

The CDR3 sequence: CASSLPGARGEQYF. The CDR3 DNA is TGTGCCAGCAGCCTCCCAGGGGCGCGCGGGGAGCAGTACTTC. The J gene is TRBJ2-7, the V gene TRBV7-2, with TRBD1 as a possible D gene (6 bases). Per germline, CDR1 SGHTA and CDR2 FQGNSA. The CDR3 extends over 14 amino acids. V was clipped by 5 bases and J by 7 bases, with 18 bases between them.